One T cell receptor (beta chain) is described in this entry. Its target is not known. Germline V gene lookup returns CDR1 SEHNR and CDR2 FQNEAQ (reference sequence). V dropped 5 bases and J dropped 6; count of bases not matched to a gene: 15. This CDR3 contains 16 residues. While unrecorded immune exposures were likely, the donors were nominally healthy when sampled. This entry comes from a study of cytomegalovirus exposure and HLA in healthy donors. For the study at large: When fewer than 500 donors were genotyped, 81% of them were found to fall in the Caucasian-associated ancestry cluster. Study findings and constraints: Cytomegalovirus-associated status was assigned to around 160 TCR beta chains. Within an earlier analysis, most TCR beta V segments proved productive either about 90% or about 30% of the time.

The PCR used 60 Vbeta and 13 Jbeta primers. The repertoire was sequenced with immunoSEQ multiplex PCR; TCRdb's copy has only in-frame clones and lacks some. The sample holds 90,000 to 120,000 clones, around two thirds seen once. The sample comprised PBMCs. The chain employs TRBV7-9 and TRBJ1-2, with 7 bases lining up with TRBD1. This sequence originates from a woman between 40 and 55 years old in good health and CMV-seropositive. In DNA form, the CDR3 reads TGTGCCAGCAGCACAGGGACAGAGAAACGTAGAAATGGCTACACCTTC. Translating gives CASSTGTEKRRNGYTF.